This T cell receptor beta chain emerged from a study of PD-1 blockade in classical Hodgkin lymphoma. Whole-study results and caveats: The study found complete responders had baseline diversity similar to newly diagnosed patients.

As regards this clone: The antigen is undetermined.

TCRdb keeps only in-frame clones here, not all; method: immunoSEQ multiplex PCR. The sample has more than 13,000 clones, around 86% seen once. As to time point: cycle 4 day 1 (C4D1), after less than 7 weeks of nivolumab. Each patient's relapse followed autologous stem cell transplantation, and brentuximab vedotin exposure varied. Negative selection with magnets was how CD8+ T cells were isolated from the thawed PBMCs. CDR1 is ENHRY, CDR2 SYGVKD, per germline. V gave up 7 bases and J gave up 0 bases; unmatched junction bases: 9. This CDR3 is built from 16 residues. This chain joins TRBV10-3 and TRBJ2-1, with 7 positions matching TRBD1. The source is a human donor with classical Hodgkin lymphoma. The source was CD8+ T cells from blood, collected before the fourth cycle of nivolumab. For the CDR3, the DNA is TGTGCCATCACTAAAACAGGGGTCGTCTCCTACAATGAGCAGTTCTTC. Its translation: CAITKTGVVSYNEQFF.